This paragraph covers one T cell receptor beta chain sequence. Its specific antigen is unknown. The sample holds no much larger clone one base away, and base qualities are not on file. The entry originates in a study of regulatory and conventional T cells in breast cancer (dated by TCRdb to about 2015). The CDR3 sequence holds 12 residues, the cysteine and phenylalanine included. Left in the record is the CDR3 DNA by itself, 36 bases read in frame from the first base. Deletion took 5 bases off V and 7 bases off J, with a span of 9 bases between the germline ends. Looking up the germline V gene (reference sequence) yields CDR1 SEHNR and CDR2 FQNEAQ. Receptors were amplified or captured by PCR. Instrument used: Illumina MiSeq. TCRdb reanalyzed the raw reads on its own, using fastp at Q25 for trimming and MiXCR for clone calling, and kept in-frame beta chains. Identical CDR3 proteins give one entry, which carries the most common genes and DNA. This sample comprises some 9,900 distinct CDR3 sequences, about 34% of them detected only once. Jointly, the top ten make up over 5% of the sample.

Specimen: conventional T cells from blood. The receptor comes from a male donor in good health. Recombination joined TRBV7-9 with TRBJ1-5; the D gene assignment is ambiguous. CDR3 reads: CASSTREQPQHF. The DNA sequence is as follows: TGTGCCAGCAGCACACGAGAGCAGCCCCAGCATTTT.